This TCR beta chain derives from a study of cytomegalovirus exposure and HLA in healthy donors. Background on the study: As released early, the data held 65 million to 90 million unique TCRs from HLA-typed donors.

This clone has just a few counts. Trimming stripped 3 bases from V and 1 base from J, with 7 bases between. There are 13 residues in the CDR3. Germline CDR1 MNHNY, CDR2 SVGAGI (reference sequence). 13 Jbeta primers and 60 Vbeta primers were used for the PCR. Only in-frame clones appear in the TCRdb table, and some are missing; sequencing was by immunoSEQ multiplex PCR. The sample has roughly 100,000 clones; roughly 80% are singletons. This clonotype was sampled from a man aged 45-60 years in good health and CMV-seronegative. The sample was PBMCs. The V gene is TRBV6-6, the J gene TRBJ2-7, with a possible D match to TRBD2 (5 bases). The CDR3: CASSYEGSYEQYF. The CDR3 DNA is TGTGCCAGCAGTTATGAGGGTTCCTACGAGCAGTACTTC.